This is a list of T cell receptor beta chains from one sample in a study of blood T cell repertoires in COVID-19. TCRdb keeps only in-frame clones here, not all; method: immunoSEQ multiplex PCR. The sample lists a few hundred thousand clones, more than 85% occurring once. The sample was PBMCs or T cells enriched from blood (not recorded which). The receptors shown here come from a woman in her twenties or thirties who had recovered from COVID-19. Each CDR3 is given with its conserved first and last residue. The D gene is left open where the match is weak. Not every row has a clone size; where given, it reads once, few, many or a size class.

11	-	-	TRBV20-1	TRBJ1-2	CSATGGNGYTF	TGCAGTGCTACCGGGGGGAATGGCTACACCTTC
16	-	-	TRBV7-3	TRBJ2-1	CASSPVRSNSYNEQFF	TGTGCCAGCAGCCCGGTGAGGTCTAATTCTTACAATGAGCAGTTCTTC
11	-	-	TRBV20-1	TRBJ1-1	CSALRSDKAFF	TGCAGTGCTCTAAGGTCAGACAAAGCTTTCTTT
15	-	-	TRBV28	TRBJ1-5	CASRNRVRLNQPQHF	TGTGCCAGCAGAAACAGGGTGAGGTTGAATCAGCCCCAGCATTTT
16	-	-	TRBV18	TRBJ1-1	CASSPSRGRGYTEAFF	TGTGCCAGCTCACCCTCGAGGGGGAGGGGGTACACTGAAGCTTTCTTT
14	TRBD1	-	TRBV7-2	TRBJ2-7	CASSLDRADYEQYF	TGTGCCAGCAGCTTGGACAGGGCCGACTACGAGCAGTACTTC
13	-	-	TRBV3-1/TRBV3-2	TRBJ2-4	CASSQAGVDIQYF	TGTGCCAGCAGCCAGGCAGGGGTTGACATTCAGTACTTC
13	TRBD1	-	TRBV10-3	TRBJ1-1	CAIRKQGGTEAFF	TGTGCCATCAGAAAACAGGGGGGGACTGAAGCTTTCTTT
20	TRBD1	-	TRBV14	TRBJ2-6	CASSQFGTGGFISGANVLTF	TGTGCCAGCAGCCAATTCGGGACAGGGGGCTTCATCTCTGGGGCCAACGTCCTGACTTTC
15	-	-	TRBV7-2	TRBJ2-7	CASSFLARFYNEQYF	TGTGCCAGCAGCTTTCTAGCCAGGTTCTACAACGAGCAGTACTTC
12	TRBD1	-	TRBV28	TRBJ1-1	CASSLEGARAFF	TGTGCCAGCAGTTTAGAGGGGGCGCGGGCTTTCTTT
12	-	-	TRBV10-1	TRBJ2-5	CASSGLGETQYF	TGCGCCAGCAGTGGGCTTGGAGAGACCCAGTACTTC
15	TRBD1	once	TRBV7-3	TRBJ1-1	CASSPNLGGHTEAFF	TGTGCCAGCAGCCCCAATTTAGGGGGCCACACTGAAGCTTTCTTT
15	-	-	TRBV21-1	TRBJ1-2	CASSTRQDPNYGYTF	TGTGCCAGCAGCACACGACAGGACCCTAACTATGGCTACACCTTC
15	TRBD1	-	TRBV15	TRBJ2-7	CATSRDLTGSYEQYF	TGTGCCACCAGCAGAGATTTGACAGGGAGCTACGAGCAGTACTTC
16	-	once	TRBV5-1	TRBJ1-1	CASSFLDSTLNTEAFF	TGCGCCAGCAGCTTTCTGGACTCGACGCTGAACACTGAAGCTTTCTTT
18	-	-	TRBV7-2	TRBJ2-7	CASSLVMSIFDRSYEQYF	TGTGCCAGCAGCTTAGTAATGTCTATTTTCGACAGGAGCTACGAGCAGTACTTC